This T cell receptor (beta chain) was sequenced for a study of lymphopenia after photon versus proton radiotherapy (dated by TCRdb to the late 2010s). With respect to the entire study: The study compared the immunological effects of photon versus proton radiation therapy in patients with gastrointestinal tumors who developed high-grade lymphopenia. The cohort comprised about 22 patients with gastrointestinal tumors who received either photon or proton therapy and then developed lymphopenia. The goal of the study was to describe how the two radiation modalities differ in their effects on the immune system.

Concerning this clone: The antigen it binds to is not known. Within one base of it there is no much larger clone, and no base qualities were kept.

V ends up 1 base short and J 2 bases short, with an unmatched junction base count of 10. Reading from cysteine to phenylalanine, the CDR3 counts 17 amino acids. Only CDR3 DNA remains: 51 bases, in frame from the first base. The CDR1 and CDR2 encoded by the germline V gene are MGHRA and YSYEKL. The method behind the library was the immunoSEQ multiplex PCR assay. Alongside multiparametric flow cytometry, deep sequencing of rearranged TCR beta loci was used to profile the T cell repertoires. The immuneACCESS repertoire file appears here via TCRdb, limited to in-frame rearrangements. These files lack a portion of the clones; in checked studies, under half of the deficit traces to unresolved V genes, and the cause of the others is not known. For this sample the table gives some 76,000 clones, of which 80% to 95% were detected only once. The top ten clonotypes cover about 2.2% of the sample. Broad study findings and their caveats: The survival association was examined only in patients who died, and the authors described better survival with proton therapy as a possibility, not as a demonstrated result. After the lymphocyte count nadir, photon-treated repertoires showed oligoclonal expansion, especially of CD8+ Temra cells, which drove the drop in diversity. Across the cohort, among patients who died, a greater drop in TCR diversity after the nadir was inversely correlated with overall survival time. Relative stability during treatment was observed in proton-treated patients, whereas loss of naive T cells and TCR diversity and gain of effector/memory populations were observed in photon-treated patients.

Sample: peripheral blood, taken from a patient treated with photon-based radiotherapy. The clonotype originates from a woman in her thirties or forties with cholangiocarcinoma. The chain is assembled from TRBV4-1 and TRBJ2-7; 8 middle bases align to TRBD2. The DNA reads TGCGCCAGCAGCCAAGCCAGCGGGGGTTTACTACCCTACGAGCAGTACTTC. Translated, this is CASSQASGGLLPYEQYF.